One TCR beta chain is described in this entry. This clone was observed a single time. Its antigen remains unidentified. No much larger clonotype is one base removed from it; base qualities were not supplied. The data stem from a study of blood T cell repertoires in COVID-19 (dated by TCRdb to about 2020). Notes on the research overall: Samples covering the acute and convalescent phases of COVID-19 were provided by collaborators in the United States, Italy and Spain. The sample metadata nearly always contained a de-identified subject ID, COVID-19 status, age in years and sex. Where available, HLA class I and class II types were obtained from metadata supplied by the sample provider rather than from assay-based typing. Samples came from the ongoing ImmuneRACE study (first 160 participants) plus 1,254 subjects from 6 global collaborators. The repertoires were made available in a free public database intended to serve as a resource for research on the immune response to SARS-CoV-2. The prospective study material was composed of cDNA or gDNA derived from T cells, B-cell-depleted T cells, or PBMCs. The dataset comprised deeply sampled blood TCRbeta repertoires from subjects exposed to, actively infected with, or recovered from COVID-19.

From cysteine to phenylalanine, the CDR3 is 14 amino acids long. The DNA shown is the 42-base CDR3, in frame from base 1. At the junction V is shortened by 1 base and J by 2 bases, with 8 bases in between. The germline V gene encodes CDR1 SEHNR and CDR2 FQNEAQ (reference sequence). TCRbeta CDR3 regions were amplified from genomic DNA using the immunoSEQ Assay, a bias-controlled multiplex PCR. The paper's processing steps were these. Within the assay, amplification of reference gene primers was used to estimate how many nucleated cells each sample contained. To quantify the absolute abundance of each unique TCRbeta CDR3 rearrangement, sequence reads were collapsed and filtered. Productive Simpson clonality was computed per sample as the square root of Simpson's diversity index over productive rearrangements. TCRdb carries this immuneACCESS record with in-frame sequences only. Its versions omit some clonotypes, under half of them owing to an unresolved V gene in the studies checked, with the rest unexplained. The V and J calls and clone size are taken from that table; D and trimming were inferred from the DNA. The sample table lists roughly 400,000 clones, 80% to 90% of them with a count of one. The biggest ten clones account for approximately 2.5% of the sample.

In Seattle, one collaborating source enrolled patients while the infection was active and tracked those patients longitudinally over the course of disease. The collaborating institutions used their own protocols to collect whole blood in K2EDTA tubes. For TCRbeta analysis, collaborator samples were shipped as frozen whole blood, as isolated PBMCs, or as DNA extracted from either sample type. The investigation overall reported the following: How much clinical and demographic metadata was included differed by source and by participant, and the metadata was provided uncurated.

Sample: peripheral blood. Rearrangement joined TRBV7-9 to TRBJ2-5, with TRBD2 as a weak D call on 6 bases. The TCR was taken from a woman aged 55-75 years with COVID-19, enrolled during active disease. CDR3 sequence: CASSLGTTQETQYF. Read as DNA, the sequence is TGTGCCAGCAGCTTAGGGACTACACAAGAGACCCAGTACTTC.